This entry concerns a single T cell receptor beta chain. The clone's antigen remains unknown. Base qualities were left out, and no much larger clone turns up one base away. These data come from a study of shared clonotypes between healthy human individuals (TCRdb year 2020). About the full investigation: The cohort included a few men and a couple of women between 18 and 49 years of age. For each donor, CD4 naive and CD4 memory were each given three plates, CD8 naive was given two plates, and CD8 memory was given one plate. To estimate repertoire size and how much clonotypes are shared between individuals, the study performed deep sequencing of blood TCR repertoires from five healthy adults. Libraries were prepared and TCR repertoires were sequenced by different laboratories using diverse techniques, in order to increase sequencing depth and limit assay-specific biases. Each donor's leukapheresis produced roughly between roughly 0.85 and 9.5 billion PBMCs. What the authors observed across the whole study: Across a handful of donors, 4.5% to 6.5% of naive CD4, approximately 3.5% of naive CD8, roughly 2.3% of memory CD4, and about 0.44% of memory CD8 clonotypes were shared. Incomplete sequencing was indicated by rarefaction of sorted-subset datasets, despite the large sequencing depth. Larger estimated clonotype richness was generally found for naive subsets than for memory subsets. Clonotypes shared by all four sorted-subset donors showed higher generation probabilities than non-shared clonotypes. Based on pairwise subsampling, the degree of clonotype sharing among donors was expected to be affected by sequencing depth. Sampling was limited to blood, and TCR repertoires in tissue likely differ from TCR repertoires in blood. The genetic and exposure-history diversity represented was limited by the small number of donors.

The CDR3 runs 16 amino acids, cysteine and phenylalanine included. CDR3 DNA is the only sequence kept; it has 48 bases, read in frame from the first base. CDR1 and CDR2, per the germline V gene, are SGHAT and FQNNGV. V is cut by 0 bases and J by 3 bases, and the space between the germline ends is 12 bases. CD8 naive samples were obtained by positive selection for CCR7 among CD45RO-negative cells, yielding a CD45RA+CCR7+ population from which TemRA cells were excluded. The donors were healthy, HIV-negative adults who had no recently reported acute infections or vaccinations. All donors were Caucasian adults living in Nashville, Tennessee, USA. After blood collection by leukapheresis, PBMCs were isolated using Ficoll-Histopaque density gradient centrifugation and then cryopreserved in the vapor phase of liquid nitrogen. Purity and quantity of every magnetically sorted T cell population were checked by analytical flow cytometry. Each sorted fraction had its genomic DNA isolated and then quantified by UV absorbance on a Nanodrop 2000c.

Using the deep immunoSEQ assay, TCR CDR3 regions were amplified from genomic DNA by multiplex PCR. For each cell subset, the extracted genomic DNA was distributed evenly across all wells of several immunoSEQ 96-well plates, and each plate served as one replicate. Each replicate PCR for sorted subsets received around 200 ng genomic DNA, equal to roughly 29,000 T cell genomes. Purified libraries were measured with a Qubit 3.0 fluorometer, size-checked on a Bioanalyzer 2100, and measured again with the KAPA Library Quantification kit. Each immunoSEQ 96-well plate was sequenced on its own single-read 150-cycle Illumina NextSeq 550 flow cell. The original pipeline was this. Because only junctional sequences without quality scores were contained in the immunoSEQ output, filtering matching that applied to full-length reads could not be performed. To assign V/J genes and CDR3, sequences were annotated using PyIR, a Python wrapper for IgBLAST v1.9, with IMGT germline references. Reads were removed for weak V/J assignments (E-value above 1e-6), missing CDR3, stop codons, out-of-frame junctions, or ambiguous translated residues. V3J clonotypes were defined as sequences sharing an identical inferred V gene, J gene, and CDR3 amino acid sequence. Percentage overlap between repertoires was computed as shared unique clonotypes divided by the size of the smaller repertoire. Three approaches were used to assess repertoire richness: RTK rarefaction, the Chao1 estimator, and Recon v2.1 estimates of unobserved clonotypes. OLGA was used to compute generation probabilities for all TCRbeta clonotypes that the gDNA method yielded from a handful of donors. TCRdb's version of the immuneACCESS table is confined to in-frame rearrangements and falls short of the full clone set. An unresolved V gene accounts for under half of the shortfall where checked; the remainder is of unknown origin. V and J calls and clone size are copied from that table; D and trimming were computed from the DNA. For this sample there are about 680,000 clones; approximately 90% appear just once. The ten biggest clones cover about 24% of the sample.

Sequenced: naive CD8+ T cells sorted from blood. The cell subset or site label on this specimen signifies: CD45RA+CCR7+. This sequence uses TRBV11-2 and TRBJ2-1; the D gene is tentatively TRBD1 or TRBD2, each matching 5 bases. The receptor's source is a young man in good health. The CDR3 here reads CASSLDLGVNYNEQFF. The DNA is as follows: TGTGCCAGCAGCTTAGATTTGGGGGTGAACTACAATGAGCAGTTCTTC.